The clone carrying this T cell receptor beta chain was seen only once. Its specificity is unknown. The data were obtained in a study of PD-1 blockade in classical Hodgkin lymphoma. Study-level results: Later analyses included only patients treated at least 1 year post-ASCT. Those achieving complete response showed baseline diversity like newly diagnosed patients.

Time point defined: cycle 4 day 1 (C4D1), after five to seven weeks of nivolumab. Each of the patients experienced relapse following autologous stem cell transplantation, and their brentuximab vedotin exposure differed. Classifying best responses yielded complete response, partial response or progressive disease. The CDR3 is 18 residues long. CDR1 is MNHEY and CDR2 is SMNVEV in the germline V gene (reference sequence). Trimming stripped 1 base from V and 4 bases from J, with 17 bases between. Assay: immunoSEQ multiplex PCR; the TCRdb copy retains only in-frame clones and omits some. The profile shows 96,000 or so clones, about 93% of them singletons.

This TCR was recovered from a human donor with classical Hodgkin lymphoma. V usage is TRBV27 and J usage is TRBJ2-6; D is possibly TRBD2 (6 bases). The sequenced sample was peripheral blood mononuclear cells (PBMCs), obtained before the fourth cycle of nivolumab. CDR3 in amino acids: CASSLLGLPSFGANVLTF. CDR3 DNA sequence: TGTGCCAGCAGTTTATTGGGACTCCCTTCCTTCGGGGCCAACGTCCTGACTTTC.